This T cell receptor beta chain was captured by sequencing in a study of T-cell memory formation after mild COVID-19. This clonotype was observed a handful of times. TCRdb re-called the 5' RACE reads through MiXCR, storing one row per CDR3 protein. Of about 290,000 distinct CDR3 sequences listed, more than 15% were seen once; the top ten hold more than 20%. Trimming at V came to 0 bases and at J to 0 bases, leaving 14 bases not matched to a gene. CDR1 LGHDT and CDR2 YNNKEL come from the germline V gene (reference sequence). The CDR3 spans 20 residues. Sequenced sample: PBMCs or a T cell subset sorted from them (not recorded which). This receptor was identified in a man in his late teens or twenties who had mild COVID-19 (a few samples of this study predate the infection). Cell type and time point are not known. V gene TRBV3-1 combines with J gene TRBJ2-3; 8 positions match TRBD2. In DNA form, the CDR3 reads TGTGCCAGCAGCCAAGATCTTTACGCGGGGGGCATAGCTAGCACAGATACGCAGTATTTT. Amino acid sequence: CASSQDLYAGGIASTDTQYF.